The 5 T cell receptor beta chains below were found in one sample sequenced in a study of OX40 agonist ivuxolimab in advanced cancers. Library construction relied on the immunoSEQ multiplex PCR assay. TCRdb's version of the immuneACCESS table is confined to in-frame rearrangements and falls short of the full clone set. An unresolved V gene accounts for under half of the shortfall where checked; the remainder is of unknown origin. The sample table contains approximately 70,000 clones; only one count was recorded for about 80% of them. Together, the top ten hold 1.4% of the sample. Here the sequenced sample was CD4+ or CD8+ T cells sorted from blood, taken in a trial of the OX40 agonist ivuxolimab. These receptors all stem from an adult with an advanced solid tumor such as melanoma, head and neck, liver or kidney cancer.

The chain has TRBV6-5 and TRBJ2-3, with D perhaps assigned TRBD1 or TRBD2 (5 bases each). The germline V gene encodes CDR1 MNHEY and CDR2 SVGAGI. The CDR3 totals 16 residues. The V end was cut by 1 base, the J end by 2 bases, with 13 bases between. The CDR3 DNA follows: TGTGCCAGCAGTTACTTACAGCCTGGGACCACAGATACGCAGTATTTT. It translates to CASSYLQPGTTDTQYF.

The chain has TRBV11-2 and TRBJ1-1, with D uncertain. V gave up 3 bases and J gave up 1 base, with 9 bases separating them. Germline V gene sequence: CDR1 SGHAT, CDR2 FQNNGV. The CDR3 is made up of 14 amino acids. The CDR3 region is CASSFRRRNTEAFF. CDR3 sequence (DNA): TGTGCCAGCAGCTTTCGACGGCGGAACACTGAAGCTTTCTTT.

DNA for the CDR3: TGTGCCAGCAGTGGACAGGGGGCGCGGAATCAGCCCCAGCATTTT. Amino acids: CASSGQGARNQPQHF. The gene calls are TRBV6-1 and TRBJ1-5, with 10 nucleotides matching TRBD1. From germline, CDR1 is MNHNS and CDR2 SASEGT. J gave up 4 bases and V 4 bases, and 4 bases lay outside the gene matches. The CDR3 consists of 15 residues.

The CDR3 bases are TGTGCCTGGAGTTTAACTAGCAAGGATACGCAGTATTTT. Its translation is CAWSLTSKDTQYF. The chain employs TRBV30 and TRBJ2-3; D may be TRBD2 (6 bases). Trimming cost V 2 bases and J 6 bases, with 12 bases left between them. Looked up from germline, CDR1 is GTSNPN and CDR2 is SVGIG (reference sequence). This CDR3 region has 13 residues.

The chain has TRBV18 and TRBJ2-2; the D call may be TRBD1 or TRBD2 (6 bases each). The ends were cut back, 3 bases at V and 1 base at J, with 12 bases in the middle. This CDR3 contains 16 residues. In germline, CDR1 is KGHSH, CDR2 LQKENI. The CDR3 is CASSPAGHRNTGELFF. Here the CDR3 DNA reads TGTGCCAGCTCACCCGCGGGACACAGGAACACCGGGGAGCTGTTTTTT.